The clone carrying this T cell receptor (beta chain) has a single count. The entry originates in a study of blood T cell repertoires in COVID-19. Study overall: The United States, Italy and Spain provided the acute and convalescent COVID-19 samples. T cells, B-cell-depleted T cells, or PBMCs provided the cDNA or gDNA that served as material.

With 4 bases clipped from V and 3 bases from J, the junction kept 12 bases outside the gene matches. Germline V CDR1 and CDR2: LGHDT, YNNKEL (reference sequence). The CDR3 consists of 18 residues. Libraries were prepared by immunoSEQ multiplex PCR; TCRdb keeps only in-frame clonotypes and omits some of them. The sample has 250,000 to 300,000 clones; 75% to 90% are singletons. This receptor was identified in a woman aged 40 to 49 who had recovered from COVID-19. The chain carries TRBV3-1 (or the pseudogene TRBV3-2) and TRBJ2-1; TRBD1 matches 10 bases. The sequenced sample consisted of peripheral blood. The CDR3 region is CASSPRDRGSRRYNEQFF. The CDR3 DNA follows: TGTGCCAGCAGCCCCCGGGACAGGGGATCAAGGCGCTACAATGAGCAGTTCTTC.